What follows describes a single TCR beta chain. CD4+ cells were split into CD45RA+ naive and CD45RA-negative memory subsets. With 6 bases clipped from V and 13 bases from J, the junction kept 13 bases outside the gene matches. The germline CDR1 and CDR2 sequences are MNHEY and SVGAGI. CDR3 length equals 13 residues. The sample originates from a study of shared clonotypes between healthy human individuals. An even split of each subset's genomic DNA across several immunoSEQ plates was performed. The protocol was immunoSEQ multiplex PCR, while the TCRdb copy is restricted to in-frame clones and leaves out a portion. The top ten clones hold under 0.45% of a sample with millions of clones, 85% to 95% of them seen once.

The genes are TRBV6-5 and TRBJ1-2; 8 bases fit TRBD1. This sequence was found in a man younger than 35 in good health. Some clones in this sample may be carry-over from other donors' samples. The material sequenced was naive CD4+ T cells from PBMCs. Subset described: CD45RA+ positively selected. CDR3 DNA: TGTGCCAGCAGGAAACCGGGACAGGAAAGTCTCACCTTC. Its translation: CASRKPGQESLTF.